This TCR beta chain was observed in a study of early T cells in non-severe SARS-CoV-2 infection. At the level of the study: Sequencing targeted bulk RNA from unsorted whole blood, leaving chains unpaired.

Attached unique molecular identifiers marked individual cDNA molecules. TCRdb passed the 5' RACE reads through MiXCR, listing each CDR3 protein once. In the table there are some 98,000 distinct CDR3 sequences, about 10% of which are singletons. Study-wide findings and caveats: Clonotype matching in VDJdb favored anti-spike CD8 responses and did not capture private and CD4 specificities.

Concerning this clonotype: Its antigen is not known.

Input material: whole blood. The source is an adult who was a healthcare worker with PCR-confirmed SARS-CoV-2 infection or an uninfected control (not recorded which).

The DNA of the CDR3 is TGCAGTGCTAGTAACCCAACCAGCGGGGGCCACACAGATACGCAGTATTTT. Translating gives CSASNPTSGGHTDTQYF. This rearrangement joins TRBV20-1 to TRBJ2-3; 8 positions match TRBD2. CDR1 and CDR2 (germline): DFQATT, SNEGSKA (reference sequence). V lost 3 bases and J lost 2; bases outside the gene matches: 13. CDR3 length equals 17 residues.